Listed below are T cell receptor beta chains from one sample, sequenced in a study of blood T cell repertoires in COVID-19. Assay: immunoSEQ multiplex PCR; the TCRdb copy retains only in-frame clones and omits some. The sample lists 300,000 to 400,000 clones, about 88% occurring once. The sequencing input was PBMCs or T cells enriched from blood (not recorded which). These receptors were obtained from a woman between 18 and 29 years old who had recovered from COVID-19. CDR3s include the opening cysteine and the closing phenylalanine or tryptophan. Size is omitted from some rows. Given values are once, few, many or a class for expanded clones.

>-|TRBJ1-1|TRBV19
CASSKTANTEAFF
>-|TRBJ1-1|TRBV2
CASSMGGPGTEAFF
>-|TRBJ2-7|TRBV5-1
CASSSSSLPYEQYF
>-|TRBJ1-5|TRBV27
CASSLLGGQPQHF
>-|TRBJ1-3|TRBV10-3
CAISESVLRSGNTIYF
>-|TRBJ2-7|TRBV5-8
CASRPAASSIYEQYF
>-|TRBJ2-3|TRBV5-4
CASSLAPTGQNTDTQYF
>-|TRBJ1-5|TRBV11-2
CASSLDRGINQPQHF
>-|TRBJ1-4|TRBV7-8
CASRPQTGPNEKLFF
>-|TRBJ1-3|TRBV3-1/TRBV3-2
CASSQEWGGVTGNTIYF
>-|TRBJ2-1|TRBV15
CATSRDRDSSYNEQFF
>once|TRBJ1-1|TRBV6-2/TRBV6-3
CASSYTTQSPEAFF
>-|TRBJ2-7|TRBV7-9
CASSFRGAYEQYF
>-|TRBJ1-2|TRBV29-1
CSAKFQGAGGYTF
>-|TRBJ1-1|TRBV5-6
CASSFRQADTEAFF
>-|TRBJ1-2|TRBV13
CASSSGANYGYTF
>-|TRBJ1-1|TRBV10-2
CASSEFGGTEAFF
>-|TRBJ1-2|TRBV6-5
CASRPRQNNYGYTF
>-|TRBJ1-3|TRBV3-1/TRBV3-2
CASSQVSRNTIYF
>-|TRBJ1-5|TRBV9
CASSVEEGRNQPQHF
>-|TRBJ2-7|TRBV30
CAWQDRASYEQYF
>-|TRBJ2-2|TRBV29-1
CSVEGVHRRGEGLFF
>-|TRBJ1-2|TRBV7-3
CASSPRALGYNYGYTF
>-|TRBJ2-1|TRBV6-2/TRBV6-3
CASSLIPGTSGVHYNEQFF
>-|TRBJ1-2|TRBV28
CASKLVGYTF
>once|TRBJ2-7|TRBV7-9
CASSPGLAGRYEQYF
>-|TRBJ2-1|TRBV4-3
CASRASQGYNEQFF
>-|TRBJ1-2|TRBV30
CAWSVASNYGYTF
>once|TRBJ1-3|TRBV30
CAWSVGRVVNTIYF
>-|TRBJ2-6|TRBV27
CASTKRSQGLSGANVLTF
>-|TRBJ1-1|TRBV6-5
CASSPRRNTEAFF
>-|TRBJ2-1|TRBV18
CASSPRQDNEQFF
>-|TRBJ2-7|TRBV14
CASSQTTSGAVEQYF
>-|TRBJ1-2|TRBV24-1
CATSDLGQHGYTF
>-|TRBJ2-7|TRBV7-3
CASSLLSGPYEQYF
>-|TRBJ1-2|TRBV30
CAWISRLGYGYTF
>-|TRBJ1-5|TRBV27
CASSLGTGSQPQHF
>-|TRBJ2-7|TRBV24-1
CATSDITGDEQYF
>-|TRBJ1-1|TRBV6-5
CASSYNGGGTEAFF
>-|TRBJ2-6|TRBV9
CASSIGSRGANVLTF
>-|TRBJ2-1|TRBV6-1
CASREGLAGNNEQFF
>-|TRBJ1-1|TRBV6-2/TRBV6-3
CASSPDRVPLNTEAFF
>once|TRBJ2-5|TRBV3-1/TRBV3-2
CASSRNSGAAETQYF
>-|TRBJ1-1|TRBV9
CASRGDTEAFF
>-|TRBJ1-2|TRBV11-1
CASSKTTGSGYGYTF
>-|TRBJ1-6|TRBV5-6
CASSNGTGVYNSPLHF
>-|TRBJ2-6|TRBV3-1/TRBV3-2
CASSQAGGAGANVLTF
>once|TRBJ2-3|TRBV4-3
CASSQGLAGPTDTQYF
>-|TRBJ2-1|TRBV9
CASSTERGGYNEQFF
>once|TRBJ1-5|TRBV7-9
CASSMGQGADQPQHF
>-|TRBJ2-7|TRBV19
CATKPTGGTPYEQYF
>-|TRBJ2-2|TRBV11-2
CASSPTAGGYLTGELFF
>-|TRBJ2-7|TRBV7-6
CASSGTRDSYEQYF
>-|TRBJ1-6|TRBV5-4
CASSLATYNSPLHF